This TCR beta chain was sequenced during a study of T cell responses to AZD1222 COVID-19 vaccine. The assay was immunoSEQ multiplex PCR, and TCRdb's table has in-frame clones only and misses some. Of some 140,000 clones in the sample, less than 90% were seen once. CDR3 length equals 13 residues. V was trimmed by 4 bases and J by 7 bases, leaving 10 bases between them. The sequencing used peripheral blood, collected on day 0 of AZD1222 vaccination. This clonotype was sampled from an adult in good health. This sequence joins TRBV12-3 or TRBV12-4 and TRBJ2-2; TRBD1 might be the D (5 bases). DNA for the CDR3: TGTGCCAGCAGTTCTAGGGGAAACGGGGAGCTGTTTTTT. It specifies CASSSRGNGELFF.